This T cell receptor (beta chain) was sequenced during a study of graft-versus-host responses after intestinal transplantation (dated by TCRdb to about 2021). Context from the whole study: The transplants that recipients received were multivisceral, liver-intestinal, or isolated intestinal. All recipients received anti-thymocyte globulin induction followed by maintenance tacrolimus and steroids for 3 to 4 years. Bulk TCR-beta CDR3 sequencing was used to track graft-versus-host and host-versus-graft alloreactive T cell clones in the graft, circulation and bone marrow after intestinal transplantation. To identify alloreactive clones, pre-transplant mixed lymphocyte reaction products were sequenced and compared with unstimulated pre-transplant donor and recipient T cells. A cohort of about 25 intestinal transplant recipients, including one retransplant, was enrolled, and a few patients lacking pretransplant specimens were excluded. A peak of at least 4% donor T cells among recipient peripheral blood mononuclear cells was the definition used for donor T cell macrochimerism. Rather than being sequenced by the commercial service, samples from a few later patients were sequenced in-house on an Illumina MiSeq and processed with MiXCR.

Blood samples were collected up to 4 times in the first month after transplant and then at least monthly when available. Libraries were constructed by the immunoSEQ multiplex PCR assay. For most patients, high-throughput TCR-beta CDR3 sequencing of genomic DNA was performed by Adaptive Biotechnologies. On the authors' methods: Adaptive's ImmunoSEQ software supplied the TCR sequencing data for around 19 patients, while MiXCR and VDJtools were used to process a few other patients. CDR3 nucleotide sequences shared by donor and recipient were removed because the origin of these sequences could not be assigned. Alloreactive clones required at least 2-fold expansion over unstimulated cells and minimum CFSE-low frequency of 0.002% (template counts) or 0.001% (read counts). Clones detected in sequenced pre-transplant spleen, lymph node, or MLR CFSE-low populations of the donor or recipient were defined as mappable. The cumulative frequency of alloreactive clones was calculated as a percentage of all sequences, weighted by copy number. The table was pulled from immuneACCESS by TCRdb, which kept in-frame rearrangements only. Such tables lose some clones; where checked, under half of the loss comes from unresolved V genes, and the rest has no known cause. V, J and clone size reflect that table, while D and trimming were determined from the DNA. The sample table records tens of thousands of clones; 70% to 90% of these occur just once. The top ten clonotypes cover 1.5% to 2% of the sample.

For this clone: Its antigen remains unidentified. The sample holds no much larger clone one base away, and base qualities are not on file.

Beyond this particular receptor, the publication reports: Conclusions were limited by the relatively low number and heterogeneity of intestinal transplant patients. Peak levels of circulating GvH clones were associated with declines in HvG clones early after transplant. Patients with donor T cell macrochimerism had high GvH to HvG T cell clonal ratios in their allografts. GvH clones turned up in recipient bone marrow, with some appearing earlier in ileal mucosa or blood, a pattern consistent with an intestinal mucosal origin.

Specimen: PBMCs, collected 26 days after transplant. The clonotype originates from a human patient who received an intestinal transplant, so some T cells may come from the graft donor.

CDR3 region: CASSVDGGAGELFF. The DNA sequence reads TGTGCCAGCAGCGTAGATGGGGGGGCCGGGGAGCTGTTTTTT. In this chain, TRBV9 is recombined with TRBJ2-2; the central 7 bases match TRBD2. The germline V gene gives CDR1 as SGDLS and CDR2 as YYNGEE. Here V drops 0 bases and J drops 6 bases, and the junction holds 2 bases not matched to any gene. Measured from the cysteine to the phenylalanine, the CDR3 is 14 residues long. The sequence is cut down to CDR3 DNA, 42 bases in frame from base 1.